The entry below gives a single T cell receptor (beta chain) sequence along with its context. The source of the sample is a study of blood T cell repertoires in COVID-19. Overall study: There were acute and convalescent COVID-19 samples, and they came from the United States, Italy and Spain. PBMCs, B-cell-depleted T cells, or T cells provided the cDNA or gDNA that made up the material.

Deletions cut 4 bases from V and 6 bases from J, with 16 bases between. The CDR3 spans 14 residues. Per the germline V gene, CDR1 is SGHRS and CDR2 is YFSETQ. In the source study's methods: Counts of nucleated cells, estimated from reference gene primer amplification, were obtained. The method was immunoSEQ multiplex PCR; TCRdb's version includes in-frame clones alone and lacks a portion of them. V and J calls and clone size are those listed in that table; D and trimming were worked out from the DNA. The sample consists of some 150,000 clones, about nine tenths of them appearing once. The J gene is TRBJ2-5, the V gene TRBV5-1, with D possibly being TRBD2 (5 bases). Sequenced input: peripheral blood. This sequence originates from a woman aged 55-75 years who had recovered from COVID-19. CDR3 loop: CASSQSLEGKTQYF. CDR3 DNA: TGCGCCAGCAGCCAGAGCCTAGAGGGAAAGACCCAGTACTTC. The complete variable domain, with remaining parts taken from reference TRBV5-1 and TRBJ2-5, reads KAGVTQTPRYLIKTRGQQVTLSCSPISGHRSVSWYQQTPGQGLQFLFEYFSETQRNKGNFPGRFSGRQFSNSRSEMNVSTLELGDSALYLCASSQSLEGKTQYFGPGTRLLVL.